Included here is one T cell receptor (beta chain) sequence, with context. Its specific antigen is unknown. Base qualities are not at hand, and no much larger clone is one base apart. The data belong to a study of shared clonotypes between healthy human individuals (dated by TCRdb to 2018 to 2021). Regarding the complete study: A couple of women and a few men aged 18 to 49 years were included in the cohort. Libraries were prepared and TCR repertoires were sequenced by different laboratories using diverse techniques, in order to increase sequencing depth and limit assay-specific biases. For each donor, CD4 naive and CD4 memory were each run on three plates, CD8 naive on two plates, and CD8 memory on one plate. The study deeply sequenced blood TCR repertoires of about five healthy adults to estimate repertoire size and the extent of clonotype sharing between individuals. Each donor's leukapheresis produced roughly between roughly 0.85 and 9 billion PBMCs.

CDR1 MNHNS and CDR2 SASEGT are derived from the germline V gene. V is shortened by 0 bases, J by 0 bases, and the region joining them spans 9 bases. From its cysteine to its phenylalanine, the CDR3 spans 17 amino acids. The DNA shown is the 51-base CDR3, in frame from base 1. Summary of the overall study and its limitations: Pairwise subsampling indicated that sequencing depth was expected to affect the degree of clonotype sharing among donors. Approximately 5% of naive CD4, 3.5% of naive CD8, 2% to 2.5% of memory CD4, and around 0.42% of memory CD8 clonotypes were shared across several donors. Rarefaction of sorted-subset datasets indicated incomplete sequencing despite the large sequencing depth. The genetic and exposure-history diversity represented was limited by the small number of donors. Sampling was limited to blood, and TCR repertoires in tissue likely differ from TCR repertoires in blood. Larger estimated clonotype richness was generally found for naive subsets than for memory subsets. Compared with non-shared clonotypes, clonotypes shared by all four sorted-subset donors had higher generation probabilities.

CD8 naive samples were CD45RO-negative cells positively selected for CCR7, giving a CD45RA+CCR7+ population that excluded TemRA cells. Donors were healthy HIV-negative adults with no recently reported acute infections or vaccinations. All donors were Caucasian adults living in Nashville, Tennessee, USA. Blood was collected by leukapheresis, and PBMCs were isolated by Ficoll-Histopaque density gradient centrifugation and then cryopreserved in liquid nitrogen vapor phase. Purity and quantity of every magnetically sorted T cell population were checked by analytical flow cytometry. Each sorted fraction had its genomic DNA isolated and then quantified by UV absorbance on a Nanodrop 2000c. Using the deep immunoSEQ assay, multiplex PCR amplified TCR CDR3 regions from genomic DNA. For each cell subset, the extracted genomic DNA was distributed evenly across all wells of several immunoSEQ 96-well plates, and each plate served as one replicate. For sorted subsets, roughly 200 ng of genomic DNA, equivalent to 25,000 to 35,000 T cell genomes, went into each replicate PCR. The purified libraries were quantified using a Qubit 3.0 fluorometer, sized with a Bioanalyzer 2100, and then quantified again using the KAPA Library Quantification kit. Each immunoSEQ 96-well plate was sequenced on its own single-read 150-cycle Illumina NextSeq 550 flow cell. In the original analysis: Because only junctional sequences without quality scores were contained in the immunoSEQ output, filtering matching that applied to full-length reads could not be performed. To assign V/J genes and CDR3, sequences were annotated against IMGT germline references using PyIR, a Python wrapper for IgBLAST v1.9. Any read was removed if the V/J assignment was weak (E-value above 1e-6), the CDR3 was missing, or the read contained stop codons, out-of-frame junctions, or ambiguous translated residues. A V3J clonotype was defined by an identical inferred V gene, J gene, and CDR3 amino acid sequence. To compute the percentage overlap between repertoires, the number of shared unique clonotypes was divided by the size of the smaller repertoire. Three approaches were used to assess repertoire richness: RTK rarefaction, the Chao1 estimator, and Recon v2.1 estimates of unobserved clonotypes. For all TCRbeta clonotypes obtained by the gDNA method from a few donors, generation probabilities were computed with OLGA. TCRdb obtained this table from immuneACCESS and retained in-frame rearrangements with V and J assigned. These tables miss some clones; where compared with another copy, unresolved V genes account for less than half of the shortfall, and the remainder is unexplained. V and J calls and clone size are copied from that table; D and trimming were computed from the DNA. This sample is represented by some 1,900,000 clones; about 94% of them were singletons. The biggest ten clones account for less than 1.5% of the sample.

Input material: naive CD8+ T cells sorted from blood. The sample's cell subset or site label is to be understood as: CD45RA+CCR7+. The receptor's source is a man aged 18 to 30 in good health. Recombination connected TRBV6-1 to TRBJ1-6, with the D gene not confidently named. The bases are TGTGCCAGCAGTGAAGCGTTCGGCATCTCCTATAATTCACCCCTCCACTTT. The resulting protein is CASSEAFGISYNSPLHF.